Given below is one T cell receptor (beta chain) in context. CDR1 and CDR2 from the germline V gene are MGHRA and YSYEKL. The length of the CDR3 is 12 residues. The V gene lost 5 bases and the J gene lost 8 bases, with 10 bases spanning the gap. This sample is part of a study of blood T cell repertoires in COVID-19. Produced via immunoSEQ multiplex PCR; TCRdb's table is partial and in-frame only. The data hold 250,000 to 350,000 clones, with about nine tenths observed a single time. The material sequenced was PBMCs or T cells enriched from blood (not recorded which). The chain uses TRBV4-1 and TRBJ1-3; D unresolved. The sequence came from a woman aged 18-29 years who had recovered from COVID-19. The CDR3 nucleotides are TGCGCCAGCAGCTCTGGCCTAGACACCATATATTTT. This translates into CASSSGLDTIYF.